Presented here are 29 T cell receptor beta chains from one specimen sequenced in a study of blood T cell repertoires in COVID-19. Libraries were prepared by immunoSEQ multiplex PCR; TCRdb keeps only in-frame clonotypes and omits some of them. This table has about 250,000 clones, about 90% appearing once. Sequences were obtained from PBMCs or T cells enriched from blood (not recorded which). All receptors come from a woman between 40 and 55 years old who had been exposed to COVID-19.

CDR3: CASGQGVSSGANVLTF. CDR3 in DNA: TGTGCCAGCGGACAGGGGGTGAGCTCTGGGGCCAACGTCCTGACTTTC. This chain connects TRBV2 to TRBJ2-6, with 10 nucleotides matching TRBD1. CDR1 is SNHLY and CDR2 is FYNNEI in the germline V gene. The CDR3 totals 16 residues. The V and J ends lost 8 bases and 0 bases, in that order; junction bases with no gene match: 4.

This chain links TRBV2 with TRBJ1-1; TRBD1 aligns across 7 bases. This CDR3 is built from 13 residues. V gave up 3 bases and J gave up 8 bases; unmatched junction bases: 6. CDR1 and CDR2 (germline): SNHLY, FYNNEI. The CDR3 coding sequence is TGTGCCAGCAGTGATCGGAGGGGGCCCGAAGCTTTCTTT. Its protein is CASSDRRGPEAFF.

The J gene is TRBJ2-5, the V gene TRBV5-1; the D gene is possibly TRBD1 (5 bases). The CDR3 sequence is 14 residues long. Germline V gene data show CDR1 as SGHRS and CDR2 as YFSETQ. V gave up 0 bases and J gave up 5 bases, with 11 bases separating them. Here the CDR3 reads CASSLESGRETQYF. CDR3 coding DNA: TGCGCCAGCAGCTTGGAATCAGGGCGGGAGACCCAGTACTTC.

The chain is built from TRBV2 and TRBJ2-4; 10 nucleotides agree with TRBD1. With V trimmed by 7 bases and J by 7 bases, 7 bases remained unmatched. Germline lookup yields CDR1 SNHLY and CDR2 FYNNEI. This CDR3 contains 14 residues. CDR3 sequence (DNA): TGTGCCAGCACCTGGACAGGGGGAGGGAACATTCAGTACTTC. Translation: CASTWTGGGNIQYF.

This clone turned up a few times. CDR3 loop: CASSATAGLTGELFF. For the CDR3, the DNA is TGTGCCAGCAGTGCAACGGCGGGTCTCACCGGGGAGCTGTTTTTT. The chain employs TRBV9 and TRBJ2-2, with a tentative D call TRBD2 (5 bases). Germline CDR1 is SGDLS and CDR2 is YYNGEE. The CDR3 contains 15 residues. V shed 5 bases and J shed 4 bases, with 15 bases lying between them.

CDR3 DNA: TGCAGTGCCATAAGAGGGACCCAGTACTTC. Its translation is CSAIRGTQYF. The chain is built from TRBV20-1 and TRBJ2-5; D remains ambiguous. The CDR3 consists of 10 residues. V lost 6 bases, J lost 7 bases, and 9 bases lay in between. Germline CDR1 reads DFQATT; CDR2 reads SNEGSKA (reference sequence).

The rearrangement links TRBV6-5 to TRBJ2-7; 12 nucleotides align to TRBD2. This CDR3 has 15 residues. The V gene end was trimmed by 4 bases and the J gene end by 6 bases; junction bases not matched to a gene: 7. CDR1 and CDR2 (germline): MNHEY, SVGAGI. The CDR3: CASSLTSGGFGEQYF. CDR3 in DNA: TGTGCCAGCAGTTTGACTAGCGGGGGTTTCGGCGAGCAGTACTTC.

The chain employs TRBV6-6 and TRBJ1-6, with D maybe TRBD1 (6 bases). Germline V gene lookup returns CDR1 MNHNY and CDR2 SVGAGI (reference sequence). The CDR3 is 14 residues long. The V gene lost 4 bases and the J gene lost 9 bases, with 13 bases spanning the gap. CDR3 sequence reads: CASSWGGEGSPLHF. The CDR3 DNA reads TGTGCCAGCAGTTGGGGGGGCGAGGGTTCACCCCTCCACTTT.

V is TRBV9 and J is TRBJ1-6, with 8 bases identical to TRBD1. Per the germline V gene, CDR1 is SGDLS and CDR2 is YYNGEE. The ends lost 4 bases at V and 7 bases at J; junction bases unmatched: 16. The CDR3 is made up of 18 amino acids. The CDR3 loop reads CASSPRSQGEWGNSPLHF. The CDR3 DNA reads TGTGCCAGCAGCCCCCGTTCACAGGGGGAGTGGGGGAATTCACCCCTCCACTTT.

The J gene is TRBJ1-6, the V gene TRBV2; 8 nucleotides agree with TRBD1. V lost 2 bases to trimming and J lost 3 bases; unmatched junction nucleotides: 3. The length of the CDR3 is 16 residues. The V gene's germline CDR1 is SNHLY and CDR2 FYNNEI. CDR3 in amino acids: CASSEQGADYNSPLHF. The CDR3 nucleotides are TGTGCCAGCAGTGAACAGGGGGCGGACTATAATTCACCCCTCCACTTT. The variable domain in full, completed from reference TRBV2 and TRBJ1-6, reads EPEVTQTPSHQVTQMGQEVILRCVPISNHLYFYWYRQILGQKVEFLVSFYNNEISEKSEIFDDQFSVERPDGSNFTLKIRSTKLEDSAMYFCASSEQGADYNSPLHFGNGTRLTVT.

This sequence joins TRBV9 and TRBJ2-3; D is possibly TRBD2 (6 bases). Germline V CDR1 and CDR2: SGDLS, YYNGEE. The ends were cut back, 0 bases at V and 0 bases at J, with 11 bases in the middle. CDR3 length: 16 residues. The CDR3 is CASSVVGGTSTDTQYF. The CDR3 DNA reads TGTGCCAGCAGCGTAGTAGGCGGGACTAGCACAGATACGCAGTATTTT.

The chain uses TRBV7-3 and TRBJ2-1; TRBD1 aligns across 7 bases. Trimming took 5 bases from V and 0 from J; bases not matched to a gene: 4. CDR1 and CDR2 (germline): SGHTA, FQGTGA. This CDR3 is built from 15 residues. The CDR3 DNA reads as TGTGCCAGCAGCGTGACAGGGCCCTCCTACAATGAGCAGTTCTTC. Translating gives CASSVTGPSYNEQFF.

V gene TRBV19 combines with J gene TRBJ1-2; 8 bases fit TRBD1. Per germline, CDR1 LNHDA and CDR2 SQIVND (reference sequence). This CDR3 comprises 14 residues. Germline trimming cut 4 bases from V and 7 bases from J; bases unmatched to any gene: 8. CDR3 in DNA: TGTGCCAGTAGTAGAGACAGGGGTCTCGGTGGCTACACCTTC. Residues: CASSRDRGLGGYTF.

Comments on this clone: Other DNA sequences within the sample encode an identical CDR3. The chain joins TRBV12-3 or TRBV12-4 to TRBJ1-1; D gene ambiguous. Trimming took 2 bases from V and 1 from J, leaving 5 bases between them. The CDR3 loop spans 13 amino acids. The DNA of the CDR3 is TGTGCCAGCAGTTTACAGGAGAACACTGAAGCTTTCTTT. It is translated as CASSLQENTEAFF.

The rearrangement uses TRBV6-1 and TRBJ1-2; the D is unclear. The V and J ends lost 1 base and 0 bases respectively, with 12 bases between them. Germline V gene lookup returns CDR1 MNHNS and CDR2 SASEGT. This CDR3 is built from 16 residues. CDR3 residues: CASSEDGRGANYGYTF. CDR3 DNA: TGTGCCAGCAGTGAAGACGGTCGCGGGGCTAACTATGGCTACACCTTC.

V and J are TRBV6-2 or TRBV6-3 and TRBJ2-3, with TRBD2 matching 7 bases. J was trimmed by 0 bases and V by 4 bases; bases with no gene match: 4. Germline CDR1 is MNHEY and CDR2 is SVGEGT. The CDR3 runs 15 residues. CDR3 in amino acids: CASSSSAGSTDTQYF. The CDR3 region has the DNA TGTGCCAGCAGTTCTTCAGCGGGGAGCACAGATACGCAGTATTTT.

V is TRBV29-1 and J is TRBJ2-5; 11 positions agree with TRBD2. V gave up 1 base and J gave up 1 base; unmatched junction bases: 14. Germline V lookup: CDR1 SQVTM, CDR2 ANQGSEA. This CDR3 is built from 19 residues. CDR3 protein: CSVEGVRGVAGGTQETQYF. In DNA form, the CDR3 reads TGCAGCGTTGAAGGCGTCAGAGGGGTAGCGGGGGGGACCCAAGAGACCCAGTACTTC.

V gene TRBV6-5 combines with J gene TRBJ1-2; 10 nucleotides align to TRBD1. Germline trimming cut 6 bases from V and 4 bases from J; bases unmatched to any gene: 8. CDR1 and CDR2 (germline): MNHEY, SVGAGI. This CDR3 contains 15 residues. CDR3 sequence: CASSHRDRGSYGYTF. The CDR3 region has the DNA TGTGCCAGCAGCCACCGGGACAGGGGTTCCTATGGCTACACCTTC.

The chain has TRBV6-2 or TRBV6-3 and TRBJ2-7, with 8 positions matching TRBD2. The CDR3 is 17 residues long. Germline V gene sequence: CDR1 MNHEY, CDR2 SVGEGT. J was trimmed by 6 bases and V by 4 bases; bases with no gene match: 17. The chain's CDR3 is CASSSPPGTRGLSEQYF. In DNA form, the CDR3 reads TGTGCCAGCAGTTCCCCACCCGGGACTAGGGGTTTGAGCGAGCAGTACTTC.

V usage is TRBV6-2 or TRBV6-3 and J usage is TRBJ1-1, with 11 bases aligning to TRBD1. Germline V CDR1 and CDR2: MNHEY, SVGEGT. V shed 5 bases and J 0 bases; nucleotides not matched to a gene: 2. This CDR3 is built from 15 residues. CDR3 in amino acids: CASSRDRGLNTEAFF. The CDR3 region has the DNA TGTGCCAGCAGTCGGGACAGGGGGTTGAACACTGAAGCTTTCTTT.

The rearrangement uses TRBV15 and TRBJ2-1; possible D gene TRBD1, 6 bases. Between the trimmed V and J ends, which lost 2 bases and 8 bases, there was a span of 22 bases. The germline CDR1 and CDR2 sequences are LNHNV and YYDKDF (reference sequence). The CDR3 covers 17 residues. The CDR3 region has the DNA TGTGCCACCAGCAGACCCGCTCGCCAGGGGTCTCTCTATGAGCAGTTCTTC. The encoded protein is CATSRPARQGSLYEQFF.

The chain recombines TRBV30 with TRBJ1-1; D is ambiguous. V was cut by 0 bases and J by 4 bases, with 9 bases left in between. Germline-derived CDR1 and CDR2 are GTSNPN and SVGIG (reference sequence). The CDR3 covers 13 residues. For the CDR3, the DNA is TGTGCCTGGAGTGTTCTAGCGGGCACTGAAGCTTTCTTT. Its protein product is CAWSVLAGTEAFF.

The chain is built from TRBV7-2 and TRBJ1-5; TRBD1 might be the D (5 bases). V lost 4 bases and J 4 bases, leaving 11 bases between the germline ends. There are 14 residues in the CDR3. The germline V gene has CDR1 SGHTA and CDR2 FQGNSA. In DNA form, the CDR3 reads TGTGCCAGCAGCTACTGGGGGGGTAATCAGCCCCAGCATTTT. This sequence encodes CASSYWGGNQPQHF.

This chain connects TRBV29-1 to TRBJ2-5, with TRBD1 identical over 8 bases. The trim removed 6 bases at V and 4 bases at J, leaving 7 bases unmatched. The CDR3 totals 13 residues. Germline V CDR1 and CDR2: SQVTM, ANQGSEA. CDR3 loop: CSVADRAAETQYF. The CDR3 DNA is TGCAGCGTAGCGGACAGGGCTGCAGAGACCCAGTACTTC.

This clone was seen once. The chain uses TRBV28 and TRBJ2-7; TRBD2 matches 9 bases. The CDR3 runs to 14 residues. Germline CDR1 MDHEN, CDR2 SYDVKM. V gave up 8 bases and J gave up 6 bases; unmatched junction bases: 11. The CDR3 spells CASGAGTSIREQYV. For the CDR3, the DNA is TGTGCCAGCGGCGCCGGGACTAGCATCCGCGAGCAGTACGTC.

The CDR3 nucleotides are TGTGCCAGCAGTTACCAGGGTCCGGTTAATATTAATGAGCAGTTCTTC. It yields the protein CASSYQGPVNINEQFF. The J gene is TRBJ2-1, the V gene TRBV6-2 or TRBV6-3; perhaps TRBD1 as D (5 bases). V lost 2 bases to trimming and J lost 7 bases, with 18 bases between them. Per germline, CDR1 MNHEY and CDR2 SVGEGT. The CDR3 covers 16 residues.

In this sample, this clone turned up a few times. The chain combines TRBV5-4 with TRBJ1-1, with D perhaps matching TRBD1 (6 bases). V was cut by 0 bases and J by 5 bases, with 14 bases left in between. Per germline, CDR1 SGHNT and CDR2 YYREEE (reference sequence). CDR3 length equals 15 residues. CDR3 region: CASSLARGQGTEAFF. In DNA form, the CDR3 reads TGTGCCAGCAGCTTGGCCCGGGGTCAGGGGACTGAAGCTTTCTTT.

The chain uses TRBV28 and TRBJ1-5, with a weak D call TRBD1 (5 bases). V gave up 2 bases and J gave up 7 bases, with 12 bases separating them. The CDR3 length is 14 residues. The V gene's germline CDR1 is MDHEN and CDR2 SYDVKM. CDR3 coding DNA: TGTGCCAGCAGTTTAGATTTTCGGGGGCAGCCCCAGCATTTT. Its protein is CASSLDFRGQPQHF.

This chain joins TRBV7-9 and TRBJ2-1, with 8 bases fitting TRBD2. The CDR3 loop spans 14 amino acids. The V gene's germline CDR1 is SEHNR and CDR2 FQNEAQ (reference sequence). V gave up 5 bases and J gave up 8 bases; unmatched junction bases: 8. In DNA, the CDR3 is TGTGCCAGCAGCATCGGGACTAGTTGGTATGAGCAGTTCTTC. It translates to CASSIGTSWYEQFF. Full variable domain (remainder filled in from reference TRBV7-9 and TRBJ2-1): DTGVSQNPRHKITKRGQNVTFRCDPISEHNRLYWYRQTLGQGPEFLTYFQNEAQLEKSRLLSDRFSAERPKGSFSTLEIQRTEQGDSAMYLCASSIGTSWYEQFFGPGTRLTVL.